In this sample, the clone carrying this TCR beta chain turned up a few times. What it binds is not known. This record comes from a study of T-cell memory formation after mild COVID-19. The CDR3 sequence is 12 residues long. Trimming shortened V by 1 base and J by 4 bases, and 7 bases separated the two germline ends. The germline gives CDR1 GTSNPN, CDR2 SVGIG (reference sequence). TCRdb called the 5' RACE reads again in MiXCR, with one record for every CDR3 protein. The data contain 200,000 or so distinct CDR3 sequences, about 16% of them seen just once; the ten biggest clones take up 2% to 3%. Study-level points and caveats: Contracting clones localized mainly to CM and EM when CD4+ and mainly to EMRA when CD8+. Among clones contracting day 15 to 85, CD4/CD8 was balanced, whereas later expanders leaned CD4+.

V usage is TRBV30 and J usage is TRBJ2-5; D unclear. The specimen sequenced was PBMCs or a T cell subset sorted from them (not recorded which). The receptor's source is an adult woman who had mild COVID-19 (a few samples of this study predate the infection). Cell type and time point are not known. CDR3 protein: CAWSAGLETQYF. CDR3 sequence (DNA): TGTGCCTGGAGTGCCGGGTTAGAGACCCAGTACTTC.